This T cell receptor (beta chain) was sequenced during a study of T-cell reconstitution after alpha-beta-depleted transplantation in children. Trimming left V 3 bases short and J 4 bases short, with 7 bases between. Germline V gene data show CDR1 as SGHRS and CDR2 as YFSETQ. The CDR3 has 12 residues. Construction of the TCRbeta library involved unique molecular identifiers. MiXCR, run by TCRdb on the PCR reads, gives a single entry per CDR3 protein. Found here are some 640,000 distinct CDR3 sequences, approximately 16% of them singletons; the top ten hold 0.85% to 1.3%. The sample holds many counts of this clonotype.

The genes are TRBV5-1 and TRBJ1-2; D not resolved. The input for sequencing was PBMCs from the stem cell graft donor, taken from the stem cell graft. This TCR was recovered from a human donor who donated a stem cell graft to a child with acute myeloid leukemia. CDR3 sequence: CASSSTIYGYTF. In DNA, the CDR3 is TGCGCCAGCAGCTCCACGATCTATGGCTACACCTTC.